A single sample gave rise to the 10 T cell receptor beta chains below, sequenced in a study of metastatic and nonmetastatic thyroid tumors. There were no patients who had received any treatment before thyroid surgery. With MiXCR, TCRdb reprocessed the PCR reads. The table has under 35,000 clones, 20% to 25% seen once. What was sequenced was blood. Receptors were obtained from a female donor with papillary thyroid cancer or a benign thyroid nodule (not recorded which). Some clones in this sample may be carry-over from other donors' samples.

This clone showed up many times. The CDR3 region is CASSLVTRQGPTDNEQFF. Here the CDR3 DNA reads TGTGCCAGCAGCTTAGTGACCCGACAGGGGCCTACGGACAATGAGCAGTTCTTC. J is TRBJ2-1 and V is TRBV13; the match to TRBD1 covers 8 bases. The CDR3 totals 18 residues. The germline V gene encodes CDR1 PRHDT and CDR2 FYEKMQ (reference sequence). With 1 base clipped from V and 5 bases from J, the junction kept 13 bases outside the gene matches. Supplemented by reference TRBV13 and TRBJ2-1, the full variable domain reads AAGVIQSPRHLIKEKRETATLKCYPIPRHDTVYWYQQGPGQDPQFLISFYEKMQSDKGSIPDRFSAQQFSDYHSELNMSSLELGDSALYFCASSLVTRQGPTDNEQFFGPGTRLTVL.

V gene TRBV20-1 combines with J gene TRBJ2-1, with D uncertain. Per germline, CDR1 DFQATT and CDR2 SNEGSKA (reference sequence). The V end lost 0 bases, the J end lost 7 bases, and 16 bases lay between the germline ends. This CDR3 has 15 amino acids. In DNA, the CDR3 is TGCAGTGCTAGAGATATCAGTCACGATCTGAATGAGCAGTTCTTC. It translates to CSARDISHDLNEQFF.

The sample holds a few counts of this clone. The chain is built from TRBV27 and TRBJ2-7, with 7 bases matching TRBD1. The CDR3 spans 13 residues. V shed 3 bases, J shed 5 bases, and the junction held 4 bases outside the gene matches. Germline V CDR1 and CDR2: MNHEY, SMNVEV (reference sequence). This CDR3 reads CASSFQGDHEQYF. The DNA for the CDR3 is TGTGCCAGCAGTTTCCAGGGGGATCACGAGCAGTACTTC.

This clone was counted a few times. Given a much more abundant clone one base away, this may be a read error. V and J are TRBV29-1 and TRBJ1-1; D not resolved. Germline CDR1 SQVTM, CDR2 ANQGSEA. The CDR3 runs to 12 residues. V shed 4 bases and J shed 3 bases, with 9 bases lying between them. CDR3 coding DNA: TGCAGCGTTGGTGAGGGATACACTGAAGCTTTCTTT. Translation gives CSVGEGYTEAFF.

By share, this clone ranks as medium-sized. The chain recombines TRBV20-1 with TRBJ1-5, with TRBD1 matching 7 bases. The CDR3 extends over 13 amino acids. The germline gives CDR1 DFQATT, CDR2 SNEGSKA (reference sequence). V was clipped by 5 bases and J by 1 base; unmatched bases: 2. The CDR3 region is CSASQGSNQPQHF. The CDR3 bases are TGCAGTGCTTCACAGGGGAGCAATCAGCCCCAGCATTTT.

This chain uses TRBV6-1 with TRBJ1-5; tentatively, D is TRBD1 (5 bases). Germline CDR1 MNHNS, CDR2 SASEGT. This CDR3 region has 18 residues. V lost 7 bases, J lost 2 bases, and 24 bases lay in between. CDR3 sequence: CASIGTRQLAIGNQPQHF. Here the CDR3 DNA reads TGTGCCAGCATTGGCACACGACAGTTGGCAATAGGCAATCAGCCCCAGCATTTT.

This clone was seen repeatedly, ten times or more. This chain uses TRBV30 with TRBJ2-2, with D tentatively TRBD2 (6 bases). Germline CDR1 and CDR2: GTSNPN and SVGIG (reference sequence). The V gene lost 0 bases and the J gene lost 5 bases, with 7 bases spanning the gap. The CDR3 is 13 residues long. The CDR3 loop reads CAWSVRGTGELFF. CDR3 sequence (DNA): TGTGCCTGGAGTGTACGGGGGACCGGGGAGCTGTTTTTT.

This clone counts as medium-sized (0.01 to 0.1%). The chain links TRBV6-2 or TRBV6-3 to TRBJ2-7; D is possibly TRBD1 (5 bases). CDR3 length equals 13 residues. V was pared by 2 bases and J by 3 bases, with 8 bases between. The germline V gene encodes CDR1 MNHEY and CDR2 SVGEGT. As DNA, the CDR3 is TGTGCCAGCAGTTACATCAGGGACTACGAGCAGTACTTC. It encodes CASSYIRDYEQYF.

This clone was counted many times. The V call is TRBV4-1, the J call TRBJ2-7; 9 nucleotides agree with TRBD1. Looked up from germline, CDR1 is MGHRA and CDR2 is YSYEKL. V lost 3 bases and J lost 5; bases outside the gene matches: 8. This CDR3 is built from 15 residues. CDR3 DNA sequence: TGCGCCAGCAGCCAGATGGGACAGGGCAACGACGAGCAGTACTTC. Its translation is CASSQMGQGNDEQYF.

This clone has a count of ten or more. The chain employs TRBV9 and TRBJ2-3; 10 bases are a match to TRBD2. The CDR3 loop spans 16 amino acids. V shed 1 base and J 2 bases; nucleotides not matched to a gene: 4. The germline gives CDR1 SGDLS, CDR2 YYNGEE. CDR3 amino acids: CASSVTTSGFTDTQYF. The CDR3 DNA reads TGTGCCAGCAGCGTAACGACTAGCGGGTTCACAGATACGCAGTATTTT.